Reported below is one T cell receptor beta chain. Sequencing used immunoSEQ multiplex PCR; TCRdb keeps in-frame clones, though not all of them. The repertoire holds 200,000 to 300,000 clones, with around 86% as singletons. Trimming took off 5 bases at V and 2 bases at J, with 10 bases between the two ends. CDR3 length: 13 residues. Germline values: CDR1 SGHTA, CDR2 FQGTGA. This specimen belongs to a study of blood T cell repertoires in COVID-19. The wider study: T cells, B-cell-depleted T cells, or PBMCs supplied cDNA or gDNA.

This sequence originates from a woman under 40 who had recovered from COVID-19. Sequenced input: peripheral blood. The rearrangement uses TRBV7-3 and TRBJ2-7; a weak D match, TRBD2 (5 bases). In nucleotides, the CDR3 is TGTGCCAGCAGCCGCTACGGGACCTACGAGCAGTACTTC. This gives the protein CASSRYGTYEQYF.